This is a list of T cell receptor beta chains from one sample in a study of blood T cells in healthy people across ages. TCRdb reprocessed the 5' RACE reads via MiXCR and lists one record per CDR3 protein. The table has 650,000 to 700,000 distinct CDR3 sequences, roughly 32% seen once. What was sequenced was blood. The receptors here all came from a woman older than 75 in good health. Both conserved end residues are trimmed from each CDR3. The order of the fields is V gene, clone size, CDR3 protein. The size entry is marked missing in some rows and otherwise reads once, few, many or a size class.

v_gene: TRBV9; abundance: NA; CDR3aa: ASSATDEKLF
v_gene: TRBV5-1; abundance: NA; CDR3aa: ASSLGAPAGGELF
v_gene: TRBV7-9; abundance: NA; CDR3aa: ASSLVLGEAF
v_gene: TRBV6-4; abundance: few; CDR3aa: ASSERENNEQF
v_gene: TRBV6-2/TRBV6-3; abundance: few; CDR3aa: ASSYEWRDEAF
v_gene: TRBV20-1; abundance: NA; CDR3aa: SAVRDRGDGTDTQY
v_gene: TRBV6-1; abundance: NA; CDR3aa: ASSVSRGGNSPLH
v_gene: TRBV27; abundance: many; CDR3aa: ASRLSITTDTQY
v_gene: TRBV20-1; abundance: many; CDR3aa: SARSKGAGVFTDTQY
v_gene: TRBV5-1; abundance: many; CDR3aa: ASSLEALAGGQETQY
v_gene: TRBV12-3/TRBV12-4; abundance: NA; CDR3aa: ASSLGGMAKNIQY
v_gene: TRBV7-9; abundance: many; CDR3aa: ASSLRTGAKEKLF
v_gene: TRBV12-3/TRBV12-4; abundance: NA; CDR3aa: ASTPSWGLNTIY
v_gene: TRBV7-2; abundance: many; CDR3aa: ASSPGWSRPDADTQY
v_gene: TRBV7-3; abundance: NA; CDR3aa: ASSLWGRVHEQY
v_gene: TRBV4-3; abundance: many; CDR3aa: ASSQGTGAGEQY
v_gene: TRBV10-3; abundance: many; CDR3aa: AISESPGGPFGEQF
v_gene: TRBV5-1; abundance: once; CDR3aa: TSNLKVSSYEQY
v_gene: TRBV20-1; abundance: few; CDR3aa: SARAGGPGTDTQY
v_gene: TRBV11-1; abundance: NA; CDR3aa: ASSFLAGAKNEQF
v_gene: TRBV30; abundance: NA; CDR3aa: AWDQGGTEAF
v_gene: TRBV5-1; abundance: NA; CDR3aa: ASSLGRITDTQY
v_gene: TRBV29-1; abundance: many; CDR3aa: SVGRRDGYT
v_gene: TRBV3-1; abundance: many; CDR3aa: ASSQLRGIGEQF
v_gene: TRBV10-3; abundance: NA; CDR3aa: AISAAGGAYEQY
v_gene: TRBV12-3/TRBV12-4; abundance: NA; CDR3aa: ASSFGGLSVSEAF
v_gene: TRBV4-1; abundance: many; CDR3aa: ASSLGGFSGGEQY
v_gene: TRBV6-6; abundance: many; CDR3aa: ASSRQGGNTEAF
v_gene: TRBV7-2; abundance: many; CDR3aa: ASSPRTAANYGYT
v_gene: TRBV7-2; abundance: many; CDR3aa: ASSFGLGNQPQH
v_gene: TRBV7-2; abundance: many; CDR3aa: ASGLAGGNEQF
v_gene: TRBV7-2; abundance: NA; CDR3aa: ASSPSGQGREKRF
v_gene: TRBV6-2/TRBV6-3; abundance: NA; CDR3aa: ASSYPPGTGGVSGTEAF
v_gene: TRBV6-5; abundance: many; CDR3aa: ASSSRTGTGAIASNQPQH
v_gene: TRBV4-2; abundance: many; CDR3aa: ASSRTATYQETQY
v_gene: TRBV5-1; abundance: many; CDR3aa: ASSPTPGGRQPQH
v_gene: TRBV7-2; abundance: NA; CDR3aa: ASSLSDTNEQF
v_gene: TRBV20-1; abundance: many; CDR3aa: SARFGHEQY
v_gene: TRBV5-1; abundance: many; CDR3aa: ASSSPGTSGGGFSKGEQF
v_gene: TRBV20-1; abundance: few; CDR3aa: SARYGTPKTEAF
v_gene: TRBV28; abundance: few; CDR3aa: ASREQGARNQPQH
v_gene: TRBV6-1; abundance: NA; CDR3aa: ASIRNQDRVSSNEQY
v_gene: TRBV20-1; abundance: NA; CDR3aa: SARGAGANVRT
v_gene: TRBV12-3/TRBV12-4; abundance: many; CDR3aa: ASSLRISFLGGNNEQF
v_gene: TRBV7-2; abundance: many; CDR3aa: ASSLGGTASNSPLH
v_gene: TRBV2; abundance: NA; CDR3aa: ASAGGTGTEAF
v_gene: TRBV20-1; abundance: few; CDR3aa: SARQQLLSYEQY
v_gene: TRBV7-3; abundance: NA; CDR3aa: ASSPSGGRDEKLF
v_gene: TRBV16; abundance: few; CDR3aa: ASSQTGKGTEQY
v_gene: TRBV20-1; abundance: NA; CDR3aa: SAPRVSGYT
v_gene: TRBV18; abundance: NA; CDR3aa: ASSPGQGDNSPLH
v_gene: TRBV3-1; abundance: many; CDR3aa: ASSQDFAQETQY
v_gene: TRBV7-2; abundance: NA; CDR3aa: ASSLVLNQPQH
v_gene: TRBV3-1; abundance: NA; CDR3aa: ASSRAREEAQY